This entry lists 11 T cell receptor beta chains sequenced from one sample in a study of T-cell memory formation after mild COVID-19. TCRdb passed the 5' RACE reads through MiXCR, listing each CDR3 protein once. The repertoire has roughly 400,000 distinct CDR3 sequences, 20% to 25% of them found once; the top ten carry 7% to 9.5%. The source material was PBMCs or a T cell subset sorted from them (not recorded which). The receptors were sampled from an adult woman who had mild COVID-19 (a few samples of this study predate the infection). Cell type and time point are not known.

The gene calls are TRBV11-2 and TRBJ2-7; D gene ambiguous. CDR3 size: 13 residues. CDR1 is SGHAT, CDR2 FQNNGV, per germline. V was clipped by 5 bases and J by 2 bases, with 10 bases between them. This chain's CDR3 is CASSNSIAYEQYF. For the CDR3, the DNA is TGTGCCAGCAGCAATTCTATCGCCTACGAGCAGTACTTC.

The chain links TRBV18 to TRBJ1-5; a weak D match, TRBD1 (6 bases). The CDR3 consists of 15 residues. CDR1 is KGHSH and CDR2 is LQKENI in the germline V gene. The V end lost 4 bases, the J end lost 3 bases, and 13 bases lay between the germline ends. DNA of the CDR3: TGTGCCAGCTCACGGGGGCGAGTCGTCAATCAGCCCCAGCATTTT. This gives the protein CASSRGRVVNQPQHF.

The V gene is TRBV20-1, the J gene TRBJ2-3; 9 positions match TRBD2. Trimming took 1 base from V and 3 from J; bases not matched to a gene: 5. CDR1 DFQATT and CDR2 SNEGSKA come from the germline V gene (reference sequence). This CDR3 is built from 15 residues. CDR3 sequence: CSARVFLAGTDTQYF. CDR3 sequence (DNA): TGCAGTGCTAGAGTCTTCCTAGCGGGAACAGATACGCAGTATTTT.

The rearrangement uses TRBV3-1 and TRBJ2-1; tentatively, D is TRBD2 (5 bases). This CDR3 has 15 residues. Looked up from germline, CDR1 is LGHDT and CDR2 is YNNKEL (reference sequence). Trimming cost V 7 bases and J 5 bases, with 18 bases left between them. The CDR3 spells CASTPGYLKDNEQFF. Here the CDR3 DNA reads TGTGCCAGCACCCCGGGGTACCTGAAAGACAATGAGCAGTTCTTC.

This clonotype has just a few counts. The CDR3: CASSQDRGRAHF. The CDR3 DNA is TGTGCCAGCAGCCAGGACAGGGGCCGTGCCCATTTT. The chain uses TRBV7-9 and TRBJ1-5, with 9 bases matching TRBD1. The CDR3 spans 12 residues. With V trimmed by 5 bases and J by 16 bases, 9 bases remained unmatched. CDR1 is SEHNR and CDR2 is FQNEAQ in the germline V gene (reference sequence).

The gene calls are TRBV15 and TRBJ2-1, with 7 bases identical to TRBD2. The CDR3 sequence is 15 residues long. V shed 5 bases, J shed 1 base, and the junction held 5 bases outside the gene matches. CDR1 LNHNV and CDR2 YYDKDF come from the germline V gene (reference sequence). The CDR3 region has the DNA TGTGCCACCAGCTCTCCTAGCGGATCCTACAATGAGCAGTTCTTC. Translating it yields CATSSPSGSYNEQFF.

The genes are TRBV20-1 and TRBJ2-7; 11 bases map to TRBD2. V lost 4 bases and J lost 4; bases outside the gene matches: 6. Germline V gives CDR1 DFQATT, CDR2 SNEGSKA (reference sequence). The CDR3 loop spans 14 amino acids. Here the CDR3 reads CSAILAGASYEQYF. The CDR3 DNA is TGCAGTGCTATACTAGCGGGAGCGTCGTACGAGCAGTACTTC.

CDR3 sequence reads: CSARERGNTEAFF. CDR3 nucleotides: TGCAGTGCTAGAGAGCGGGGGAACACTGAAGCTTTCTTT. The chain links TRBV20-1 to TRBJ1-1, with D hard to call. Germline assignment: CDR1 DFQATT and CDR2 SNEGSKA (reference sequence). The V end was cut by 0 bases, the J end by 1 base, with 6 bases between. CDR3 length: 13 amino acids.

This clonotype showed up just a few times. This rearrangement joins TRBV20-1 to TRBJ2-5, with 10 positions matching TRBD2. V trimming: 1 base; J trimming: 5 bases; junction bases outside the gene matches: 7. CDR3 length: 15 residues. The germline CDR1 and CDR2 sequences are DFQATT and SNEGSKA (reference sequence). CDR3 amino acids: CSARALAGRGETQYF. DNA of the CDR3: TGCAGTGCTAGAGCACTAGCGGGGCGGGGGGAGACCCAGTACTTC.

Note on this clonotype: Germline and junction disagree at one end, which may indicate a read error. V is TRBV3-1 and J is TRBJ2-5; no definite D call. Germline values: CDR1 LGHDT, CDR2 YNNKEL (reference sequence). The CDR3 totals 11 residues. The CDR3 DNA is TGTGCCAGCAGCCAAGTGGCTCCCCCGGATTTC. Translation: CASSQVAPPDF.

V is TRBV6-1 and J is TRBJ2-5; no firm D call. The CDR3 has 15 residues. Trimming pared 4 bases from V and 0 bases from J, leaving 12 bases between. CDR1 MNHNS and CDR2 SASEGT come from the germline V gene. CDR3 sequence reads: CASSVANGYQETQYF. The DNA for the CDR3 is TGTGCCAGCAGTGTAGCTAACGGATACCAAGAGACCCAGTACTTC.